The present entry profiles one T cell receptor beta chain with its context. What it binds is not known. The ends were cut back, 8 bases at V and 2 bases at J, with 13 bases in the middle. The CDR3 has 14 residues. This entry is derived from a study of T cell repertoires in cytomegalovirus infection. On the study more broadly: Used in the study were CMV epitopes, some recently identified and HLA-C-restricted, others well-studied and HLA-B-restricted.

Study outcomes and limitations: Clonotypes of TCR beta that were HLA-C-restricted and CMV-specific dominated the ex vivo response.

TCRdb re-derived calls from the reads in MiXCR, one entry per CDR3 protein. The sample holds about 89,000 distinct CDR3 sequences; about 29% are singletons and the top ten take roughly 70%. Source: CD8+ T cells from cultured PBMCs, taken from culture after CMV antigen stimulation. The chain recombines TRBV12-3 or TRBV12-4 with TRBJ1-3; D may be TRBD1 (5 bases). This clonotype originated in a human donor in good health (CMV status not recorded). Some clones in this sample may be carry-over from other donors' samples. This CDR3 reads CASRQGLTGNTIYF. CDR3 nucleotides: TGTGCCAGCCGGCAGGGTCTAACTGGAAACACCATATATTTT.